Given below is one TCR beta chain in context. The CDR3 covers 14 residues. The junction had 9 bases not matched to a gene; V was cut back by 5 bases and J by 5 bases. Per the germline V gene, CDR1 is SGHNT and CDR2 is YYREEE (reference sequence). The sample is drawn from a study of blood T cell repertoires in COVID-19. How the authors handled the data: Reference gene primer amplification in the assay estimated nucleated cell counts. The assay was immunoSEQ multiplex PCR, and TCRdb's table has in-frame clones only and misses some. V and J calls and clone size are given by that table; D and trimming were obtained from the DNA. The sample has some 150,000 clones; about 91% are singletons.

Sequencing was performed on peripheral blood. The sequence was collected from a woman between 50 and 59 years old with acute or convalescent COVID-19. The gene calls are TRBV5-4 and TRBJ1-1; TRBD1 agrees at 7 bases. CDR3 sequence: CASRRGQDGTEAFF. Here the CDR3 DNA reads TGTGCCAGCAGGCGTGGACAGGATGGGACTGAAGCTTTCTTT.